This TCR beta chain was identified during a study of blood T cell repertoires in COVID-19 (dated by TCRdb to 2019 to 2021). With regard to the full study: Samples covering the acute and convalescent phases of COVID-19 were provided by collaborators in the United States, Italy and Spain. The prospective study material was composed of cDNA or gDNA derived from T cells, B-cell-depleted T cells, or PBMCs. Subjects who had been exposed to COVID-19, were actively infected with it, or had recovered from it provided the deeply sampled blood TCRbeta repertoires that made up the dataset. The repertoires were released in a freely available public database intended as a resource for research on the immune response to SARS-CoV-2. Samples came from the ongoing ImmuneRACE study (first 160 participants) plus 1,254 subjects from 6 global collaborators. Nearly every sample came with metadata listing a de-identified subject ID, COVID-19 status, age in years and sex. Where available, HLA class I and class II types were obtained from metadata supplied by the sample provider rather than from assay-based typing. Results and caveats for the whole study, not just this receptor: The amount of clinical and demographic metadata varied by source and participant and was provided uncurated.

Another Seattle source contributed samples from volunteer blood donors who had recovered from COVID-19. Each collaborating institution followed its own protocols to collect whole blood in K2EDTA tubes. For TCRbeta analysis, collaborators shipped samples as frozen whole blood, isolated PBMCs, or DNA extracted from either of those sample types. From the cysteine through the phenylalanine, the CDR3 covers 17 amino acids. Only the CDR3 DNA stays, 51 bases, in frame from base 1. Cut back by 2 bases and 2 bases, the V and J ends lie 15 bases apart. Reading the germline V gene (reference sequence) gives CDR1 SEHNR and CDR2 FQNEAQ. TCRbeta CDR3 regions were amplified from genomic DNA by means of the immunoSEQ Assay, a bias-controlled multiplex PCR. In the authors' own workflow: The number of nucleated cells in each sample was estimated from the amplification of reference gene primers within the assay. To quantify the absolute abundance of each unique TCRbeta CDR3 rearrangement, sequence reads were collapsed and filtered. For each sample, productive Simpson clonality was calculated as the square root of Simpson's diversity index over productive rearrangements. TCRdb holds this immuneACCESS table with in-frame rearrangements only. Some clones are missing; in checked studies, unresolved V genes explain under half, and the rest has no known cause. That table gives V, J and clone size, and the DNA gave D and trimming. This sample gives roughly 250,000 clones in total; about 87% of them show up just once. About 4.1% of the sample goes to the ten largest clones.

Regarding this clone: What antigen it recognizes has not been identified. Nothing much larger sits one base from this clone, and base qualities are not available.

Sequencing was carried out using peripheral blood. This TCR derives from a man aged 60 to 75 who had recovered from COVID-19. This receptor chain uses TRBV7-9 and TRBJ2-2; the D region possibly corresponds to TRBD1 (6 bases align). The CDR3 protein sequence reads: CASSLSLSGTNTGELFF. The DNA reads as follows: TGTGCCAGCAGCTTATCACTTTCCGGGACAAACACCGGGGAGCTGTTTTTT. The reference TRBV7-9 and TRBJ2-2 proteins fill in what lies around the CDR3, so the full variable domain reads DTGVSQNPRHKITKRGQNVTFRCDPISEHNRLYWYRQTLGQGPEFLTYFQNEAQLEKSRLLSDRFSAERPKGSFSTLEIQRTEQGDSAMYLCASSLSLSGTNTGELFFGEGSRLTVL.